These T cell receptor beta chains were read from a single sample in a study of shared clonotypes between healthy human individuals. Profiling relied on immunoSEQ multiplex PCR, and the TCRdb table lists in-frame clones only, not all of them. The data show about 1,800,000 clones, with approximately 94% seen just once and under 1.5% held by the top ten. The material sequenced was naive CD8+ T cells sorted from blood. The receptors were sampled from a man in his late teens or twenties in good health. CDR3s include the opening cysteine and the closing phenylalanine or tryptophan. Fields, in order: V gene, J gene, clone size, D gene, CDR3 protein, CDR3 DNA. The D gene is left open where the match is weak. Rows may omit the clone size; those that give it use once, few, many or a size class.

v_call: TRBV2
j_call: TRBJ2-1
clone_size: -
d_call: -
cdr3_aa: CASSEGLVEQFF
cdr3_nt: TGTGCCAGCAGTGAAGGGCTAGTTGAGCAGTTCTTC

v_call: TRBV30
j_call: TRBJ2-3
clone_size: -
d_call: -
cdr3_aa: CAWSVLAGGTDTQYF
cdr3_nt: TGTGCCTGGAGTGTATTGGCAGGGGGCACAGATACGCAGTATTTT

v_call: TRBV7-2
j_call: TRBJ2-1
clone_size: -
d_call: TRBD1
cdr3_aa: CASSQNPGQGPYNEQFF
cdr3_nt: TGTGCCAGCAGTCAAAACCCGGGACAGGGGCCCTACAATGAGCAGTTCTTC

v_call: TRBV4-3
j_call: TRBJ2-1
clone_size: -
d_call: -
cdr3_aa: CASSLDSYSYNEQFF
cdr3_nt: TGCGCCAGCAGCCTGGACAGTTACTCCTACAATGAGCAGTTCTTC

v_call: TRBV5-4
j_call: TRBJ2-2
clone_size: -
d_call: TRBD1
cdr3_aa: CAGPGQGYTGELFF
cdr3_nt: TGTGCTGGGCCGGGACAGGGGTACACCGGGGAGCTGTTTTTT

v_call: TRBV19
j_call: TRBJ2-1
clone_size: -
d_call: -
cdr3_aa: CASSILGSPYNEQFF
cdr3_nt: TGTGCCAGTAGTATACTGGGGAGCCCCTACAATGAGCAGTTCTTC

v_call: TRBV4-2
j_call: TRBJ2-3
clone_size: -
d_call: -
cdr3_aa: CASSQKGGPSTDTQYF
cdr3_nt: TGTGCCAGCAGCCAAAAGGGGGGACCTTCCACAGATACGCAGTATTTT

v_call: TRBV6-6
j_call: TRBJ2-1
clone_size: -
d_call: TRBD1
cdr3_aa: CASSNWTGSIEQFF
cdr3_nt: TGTGCCAGCAGTAACTGGACAGGTTCTATTGAGCAGTTCTTC

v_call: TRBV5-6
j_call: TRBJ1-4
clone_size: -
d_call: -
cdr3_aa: CASSLGSGKLFF
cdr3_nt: TGTGCCAGCAGCTTGGGATCGGGAAAACTGTTTTTT

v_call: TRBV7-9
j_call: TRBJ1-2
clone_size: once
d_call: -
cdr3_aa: CASSLSMGGRDGYTF
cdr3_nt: TGTGCCAGCAGCTTATCAATGGGGGGTCGGGATGGCTACACCTTC